Listed below are T cell receptor beta chains from one sample, sequenced in a study of shared clonotypes between healthy human individuals. The repertoire was sequenced with immunoSEQ multiplex PCR; TCRdb's copy has only in-frame clones and lacks some. The table lists some 980,000 clones, more than 75% of them singletons, with approximately 1.5% in the top ten. The sequenced sample was memory CD4+ T cells sorted from blood. The receptors originated from a man aged 18 to 30 in good health. Both conserved end residues are part of each CDR3. Fields, in order: clone size, J gene, D gene, V gene, CDR3 DNA, CDR3 protein. D genes are given only for firm matches. Not every row has a clone size; where given, it reads once, few, many or a size class.

clone size: NA
J gene: TRBJ2-7
D gene: NA
V gene: TRBV4-1
CDR3 DNA: TGCGCCAGCAGCCCTCTGGACCTAACAGAGTACGGGGAGCAGTACTTC
CDR3 protein: CASSPLDLTEYGEQYF

clone size: NA
J gene: TRBJ1-2
D gene: TRBD1
V gene: TRBV15
CDR3 DNA: TGTGCCACCAGCAGGGACAGGGACTATGGCTACACCTTC
CDR3 protein: CATSRDRDYGYTF

clone size: many
J gene: TRBJ2-1
D gene: TRBD2
V gene: TRBV7-9
CDR3 DNA: TGTGCCAGCAGCCCGGGCGCGACTAGCGGGAGTAATGAGCAGTTCTTC
CDR3 protein: CASSPGATSGSNEQFF

clone size: NA
J gene: TRBJ2-1
D gene: TRBD2
V gene: TRBV7-6
CDR3 DNA: TGTGCCAGCAGCCCCCCCGGCTTAGGTAGCGGGCGTTACAATGAGCAGTTCTTC
CDR3 protein: CASSPPGLGSGRYNEQFF

clone size: NA
J gene: TRBJ1-1
D gene: NA
V gene: TRBV2
CDR3 DNA: TGTGCCAGCAGTAATCAGGCTGGTCTGAGCACTGAAGCTTTCTTT
CDR3 protein: CASSNQAGLSTEAFF

clone size: NA
J gene: TRBJ2-1
D gene: TRBD2
V gene: TRBV18
CDR3 DNA: TGTGCCAGCTCACCACAGGGACTAGCGGGAGGGGATGAGCAGTTCTTC
CDR3 protein: CASSPQGLAGGDEQFF

clone size: NA
J gene: TRBJ2-7
D gene: NA
V gene: TRBV19
CDR3 DNA: TGTGCCAGTAGTCAGTCGGCCTACGAGCAGTACTTC
CDR3 protein: CASSQSAYEQYF

clone size: NA
J gene: TRBJ2-1
D gene: NA
V gene: TRBV10-3
CDR3 DNA: TGTGCCATCAGTGAGTCGGGACCGCGGAATGAGCAGTTCTTC
CDR3 protein: CAISESGPRNEQFF

clone size: NA
J gene: TRBJ2-1
D gene: NA
V gene: TRBV4-1
CDR3 DNA: TGCGCCAGCAGCCAAGTTTCAGCGTACAATGAGCAGTTCTTC
CDR3 protein: CASSQVSAYNEQFF

clone size: few
J gene: TRBJ1-3
D gene: TRBD1
V gene: TRBV28
CDR3 DNA: TGTGCCAGCAGTTTATTCGGACAGGGGGCTCTGGGAAACACCATATATTTT
CDR3 protein: CASSLFGQGALGNTIYF

clone size: once
J gene: TRBJ2-3
D gene: NA
V gene: TRBV18
CDR3 DNA: TGTGCCAGCTCACCAAGGGTGGCAGATACGCAGTATTTT
CDR3 protein: CASSPRVADTQYF

clone size: NA
J gene: TRBJ1-2
D gene: TRBD1
V gene: TRBV13
CDR3 DNA: TGTGCCAGCAGCTTAGGGGAGTGGGGACAGACTAACTATGGCTACACCTTC
CDR3 protein: CASSLGEWGQTNYGYTF

clone size: NA
J gene: TRBJ2-3
D gene: NA
V gene: TRBV30
CDR3 DNA: TGTGCCTGGAGTGTACCCAACACTCGCACAGATACGCAGTATTTT
CDR3 protein: CAWSVPNTRTDTQYF

clone size: many
J gene: TRBJ1-6
D gene: TRBD1
V gene: TRBV6-6
CDR3 DNA: TGTGCCAGCAGTGCACAGGGGAAGGATTCACCCCTCCACTTT
CDR3 protein: CASSAQGKDSPLHF

clone size: NA
J gene: TRBJ2-7
D gene: TRBD1
V gene: TRBV6-1
CDR3 DNA: TGTGCCAGCGGGGGACAGGGTTACGAGCAGTACTTC
CDR3 protein: CASGGQGYEQYF

clone size: NA
J gene: TRBJ1-5
D gene: NA
V gene: TRBV10-3
CDR3 DNA: TGTGCCATCAGTGAAGCGGACATGGGGAGCAATCAGCCCCAGCATTTT
CDR3 protein: CAISEADMGSNQPQHF

clone size: NA
J gene: TRBJ1-3
D gene: NA
V gene: TRBV4-1
CDR3 DNA: TGCGCCAGCAGCCAATTGACGGCGGCGTCTGGAAACACCATATATTTT
CDR3 protein: CASSQLTAASGNTIYF